Sequencing of this T cell receptor beta chain was carried out in a study of breast tumors, draining lymph nodes, adjacent tissues. TCRdb reanalysed the multiplex PCR reads using MiXCR and keeps one entry per CDR3 protein. This sample has 200,000 to 250,000 distinct CDR3 sequences; 32% occur once, and the top ten carry more than 1.3%. Samples came from axillary lymph nodes draining the breast cancer. V lost 5 bases, J lost 9 bases, and 14 bases lay in between. Germline V CDR1 and CDR2: MNHEY, SVGEGT. The CDR3 runs to 13 residues. Regarding the study as a whole: Data only fit, rather than demonstrated, lymph node origin of most tumor T cells. Most tumor T cells seemingly derive from lymph node, then expand in tumor. Compared with basal-like, luminal-like tumors shared significantly more repertoire with nontumor tissue. Tumor TCR diversity was below lymph nodes but above nontumor tissue.

About this clonotype: Antigen unknown.

Sequencing input: axillary lymph node tissue. This clonotype was sampled from a female donor with breast cancer. Some clones in this sample may be carry-over from other donors' samples. The genes are TRBV6-2 or TRBV6-3 and TRBJ2-1; the D is unclear. Here the CDR3 reads CASSLLARTEQFF. The CDR3 DNA reads TGTGCCAGCAGTCTTTTAGCCAGGACTGAGCAGTTCTTC.